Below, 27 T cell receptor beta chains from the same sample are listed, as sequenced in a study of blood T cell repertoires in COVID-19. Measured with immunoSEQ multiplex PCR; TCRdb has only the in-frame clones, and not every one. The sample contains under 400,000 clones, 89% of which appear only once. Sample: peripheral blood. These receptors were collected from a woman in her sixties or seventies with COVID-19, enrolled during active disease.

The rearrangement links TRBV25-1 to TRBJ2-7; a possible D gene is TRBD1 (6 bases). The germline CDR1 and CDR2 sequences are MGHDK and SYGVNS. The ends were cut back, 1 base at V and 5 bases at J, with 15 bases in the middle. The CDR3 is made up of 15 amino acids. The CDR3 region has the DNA TGTGCCAGCAGTGAATCCGGGACATTAAGACACGAGCAGTACTTC. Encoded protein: CASSESGTLRHEQYF.

Written as DNA, the CDR3 is TGTGCCAGCAGCCCGGCCCGGACAAGCACTGAAGCTTTCTTT. It specifies CASSPARTSTEAFF. The V call is TRBV4-2, the J call TRBJ1-1, with D possibly being TRBD1 (5 bases). The germline V gene encodes CDR1 LGHNA and CDR2 YNFKEQ. Deletions cut 4 bases from V and 4 bases from J, with 13 bases between. The CDR3 loop spans 14 amino acids.

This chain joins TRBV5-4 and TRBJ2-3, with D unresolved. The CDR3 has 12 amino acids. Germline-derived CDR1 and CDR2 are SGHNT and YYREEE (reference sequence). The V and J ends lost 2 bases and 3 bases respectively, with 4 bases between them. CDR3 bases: TGTGCCAGCAGCTTCGGGACAGATACGCAGTATTTT. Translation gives CASSFGTDTQYF. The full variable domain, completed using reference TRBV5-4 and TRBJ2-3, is ETGVTQSPTHLIKTRGQQVTLRCSSQSGHNTVSWYQQALGQGPQFIFQYYREEENGRGNFPPRFSGLQFPNYSSELNVNALELDDSALYLCASSFGTDTQYFGPGTRLTVL.

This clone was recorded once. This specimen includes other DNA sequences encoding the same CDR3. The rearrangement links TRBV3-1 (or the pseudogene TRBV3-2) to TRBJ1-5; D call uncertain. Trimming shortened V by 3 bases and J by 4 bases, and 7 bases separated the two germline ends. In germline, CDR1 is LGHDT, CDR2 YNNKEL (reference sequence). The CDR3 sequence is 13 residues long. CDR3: CASSQGLNQPQHF. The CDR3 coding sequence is TGTGCCAGCAGCCAGGGCCTTAATCAGCCCCAGCATTTT.

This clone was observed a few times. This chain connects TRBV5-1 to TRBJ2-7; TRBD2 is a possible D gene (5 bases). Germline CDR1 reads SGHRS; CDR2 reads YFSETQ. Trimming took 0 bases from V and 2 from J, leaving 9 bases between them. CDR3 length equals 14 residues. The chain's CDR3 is CASSLAGGTYEQYF. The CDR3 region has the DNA TGCGCCAGCAGCTTGGCCGGAGGTACCTACGAGCAGTACTTC. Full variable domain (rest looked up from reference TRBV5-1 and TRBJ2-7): KAGVTQTPRYLIKTRGQQVTLSCSPISGHRSVSWYQQTPGQGLQFLFEYFSETQRNKGNFPGRFSGRQFSNSRSEMNVSTLELGDSALYLCASSLAGGTYEQYFGPGTRLTVT.

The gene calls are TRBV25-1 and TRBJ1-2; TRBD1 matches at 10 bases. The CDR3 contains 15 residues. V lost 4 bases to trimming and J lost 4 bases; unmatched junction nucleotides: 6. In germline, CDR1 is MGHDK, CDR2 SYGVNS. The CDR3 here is CASSAPRDRGYGYTF. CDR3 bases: TGTGCCAGCAGTGCCCCCCGGGACAGGGGCTATGGCTACACCTTC.

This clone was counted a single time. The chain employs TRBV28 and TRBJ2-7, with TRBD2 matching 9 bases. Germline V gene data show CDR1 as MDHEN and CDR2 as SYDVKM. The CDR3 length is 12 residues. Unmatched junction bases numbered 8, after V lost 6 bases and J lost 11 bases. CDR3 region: CASSSGTSSKYF. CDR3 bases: TGTGCCAGCAGCTCGGGGACTAGCTCAAAGTACTTC.

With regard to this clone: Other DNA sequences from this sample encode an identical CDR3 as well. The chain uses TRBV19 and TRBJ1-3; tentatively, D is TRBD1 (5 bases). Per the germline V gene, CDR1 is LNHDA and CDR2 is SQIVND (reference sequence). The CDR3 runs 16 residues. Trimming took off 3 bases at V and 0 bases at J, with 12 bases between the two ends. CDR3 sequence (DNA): TGTGCCAGTAGTATTCTTGGGGGGAACTCTGGAAACACCATATATTTT. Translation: CASSILGGNSGNTIYF.

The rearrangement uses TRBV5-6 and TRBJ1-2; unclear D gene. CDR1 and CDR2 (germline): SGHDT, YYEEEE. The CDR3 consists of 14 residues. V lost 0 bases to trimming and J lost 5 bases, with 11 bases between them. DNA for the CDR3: TGTGCCAGCAGCTTGGAGGAGGGCGCGTATGGCTACACCTTC. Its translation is CASSLEEGAYGYTF.

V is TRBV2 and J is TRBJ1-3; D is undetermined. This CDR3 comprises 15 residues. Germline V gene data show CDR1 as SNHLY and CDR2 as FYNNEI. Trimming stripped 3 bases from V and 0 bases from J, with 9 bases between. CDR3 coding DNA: TGTGCCAGCAGTGACGGGGTACTCTCTGGAAACACCATATATTTT. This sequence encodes CASSDGVLSGNTIYF.

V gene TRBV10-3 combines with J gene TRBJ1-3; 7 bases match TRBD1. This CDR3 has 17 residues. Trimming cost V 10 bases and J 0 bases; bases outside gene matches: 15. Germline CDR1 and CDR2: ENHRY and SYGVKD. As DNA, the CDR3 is TGTGCCAGCTTACTCGACAGGGCAAGCAGCTCTGGAAACACCATATATTTT. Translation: CASLLDRASSSGNTIYF.

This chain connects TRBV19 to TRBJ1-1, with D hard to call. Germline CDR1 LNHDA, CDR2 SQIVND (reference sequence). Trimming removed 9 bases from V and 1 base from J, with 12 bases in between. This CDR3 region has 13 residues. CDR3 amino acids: CASSISPNTEAFF. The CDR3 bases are TGTGCCAGCTCCATAAGCCCGAACACTGAAGCTTTCTTT.

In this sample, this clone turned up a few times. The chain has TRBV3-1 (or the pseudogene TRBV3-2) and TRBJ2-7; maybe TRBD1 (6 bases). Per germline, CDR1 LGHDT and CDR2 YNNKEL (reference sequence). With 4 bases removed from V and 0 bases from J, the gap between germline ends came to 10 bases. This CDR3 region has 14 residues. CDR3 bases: TGTGCCAGCAGCCTAACAGGGAGCTCCTACGAGCAGTACTTC. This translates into CASSLTGSSYEQYF.

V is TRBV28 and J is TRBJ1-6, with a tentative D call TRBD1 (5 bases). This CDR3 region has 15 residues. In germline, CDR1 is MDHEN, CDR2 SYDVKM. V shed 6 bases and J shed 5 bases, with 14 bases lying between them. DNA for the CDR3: TGTGCCAGCAGACCTAACAGGTCCCATAATTCACCCCTCCACTTT. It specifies CASRPNRSHNSPLHF. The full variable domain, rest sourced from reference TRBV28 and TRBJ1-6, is DVKVTQSSRYLVKRTGEKVFLECVQDMDHENMFWYRQDPGLGLRLIYFSYDVKMKEKGDIPEGYSVSREKKERFSLILESASTNQTSMYLCASRPNRSHNSPLHFGNGTRLTVT.

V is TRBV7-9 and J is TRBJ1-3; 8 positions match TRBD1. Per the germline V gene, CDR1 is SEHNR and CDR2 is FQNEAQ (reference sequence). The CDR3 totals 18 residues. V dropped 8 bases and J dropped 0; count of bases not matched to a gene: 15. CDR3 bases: TGTGCCAGCTCTACCTCCGGGACAGGTGATTTCTCTGGAAACACCATATATTTT. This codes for CASSTSGTGDFSGNTIYF.

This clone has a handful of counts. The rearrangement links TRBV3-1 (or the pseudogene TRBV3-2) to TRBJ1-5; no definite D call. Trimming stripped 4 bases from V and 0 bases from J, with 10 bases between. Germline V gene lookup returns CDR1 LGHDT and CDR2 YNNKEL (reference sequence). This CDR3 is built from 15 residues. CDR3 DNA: TGTGCCAGCAGCCTCGGACTGATTAGCAATCAGCCCCAGCATTTT. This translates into CASSLGLISNQPQHF.

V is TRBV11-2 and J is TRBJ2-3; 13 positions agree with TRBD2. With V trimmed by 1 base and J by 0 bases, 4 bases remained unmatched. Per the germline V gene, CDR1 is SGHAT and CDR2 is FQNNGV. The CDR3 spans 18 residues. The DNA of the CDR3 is TGTGCCAGCAGCTTAGGGGGGACTAGCGGGGTGAGCACAGATACGCAGTATTTT. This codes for CASSLGGTSGVSTDTQYF.

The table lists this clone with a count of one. The CDR3 DNA reads TGTGCCAGCTGCGGGGATACAGATACGCAGTATTTT. Amino acid sequence: CASCGDTDTQYF. The genes are TRBV6-6 and TRBJ2-3, with D perhaps matching TRBD2 (6 bases). The CDR3 is made up of 12 amino acids. V lost 8 bases and J 3 bases, leaving 9 bases between the germline ends. The germline CDR1 and CDR2 sequences are MNHNY and SVGAGI (reference sequence).

The CDR3 DNA reads as TGTGCCAGCAGACAGGGACTAGAGGTGCTGTTTTTT. The encoded protein is CASRQGLEVLFF. V usage is TRBV2 and J usage is TRBJ2-2; 8 bases align to TRBD2. J gave up 13 bases and V 6 bases, and 7 bases lay outside the gene matches. CDR1 SNHLY and CDR2 FYNNEI come from the germline V gene. This CDR3 region has 12 residues.

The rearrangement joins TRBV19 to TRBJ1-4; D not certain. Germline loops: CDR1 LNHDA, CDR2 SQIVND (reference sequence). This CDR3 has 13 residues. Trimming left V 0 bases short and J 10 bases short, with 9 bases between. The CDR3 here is CASSIDRSGKLFF. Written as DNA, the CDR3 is TGTGCCAGTAGTATAGATCGGTCGGGAAAACTGTTTTTT.

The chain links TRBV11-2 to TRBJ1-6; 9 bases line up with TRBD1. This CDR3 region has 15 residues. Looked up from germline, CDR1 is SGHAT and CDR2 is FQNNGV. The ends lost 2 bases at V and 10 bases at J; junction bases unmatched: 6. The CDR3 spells CASSLQQGAWSPLHF. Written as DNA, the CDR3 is TGTGCCAGCAGCTTACAACAGGGGGCCTGGTCACCCCTCCACTTT.

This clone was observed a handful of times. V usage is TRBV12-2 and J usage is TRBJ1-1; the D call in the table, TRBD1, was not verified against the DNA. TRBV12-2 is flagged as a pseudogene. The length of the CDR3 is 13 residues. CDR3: CASRLAADTEAFF. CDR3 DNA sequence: TGTGCAAGTCGCTTAGCTGCAGACACTGAAGCTTTCTTT.

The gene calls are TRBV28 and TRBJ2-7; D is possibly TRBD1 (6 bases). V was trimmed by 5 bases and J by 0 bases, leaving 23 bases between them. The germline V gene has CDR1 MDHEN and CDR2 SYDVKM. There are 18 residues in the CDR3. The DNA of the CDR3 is TGTGCCAGCAGTCCTACTCTGGGACAAACGGGTAGCTCCTACGAGCAGTACTTC. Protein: CASSPTLGQTGSSYEQYF.

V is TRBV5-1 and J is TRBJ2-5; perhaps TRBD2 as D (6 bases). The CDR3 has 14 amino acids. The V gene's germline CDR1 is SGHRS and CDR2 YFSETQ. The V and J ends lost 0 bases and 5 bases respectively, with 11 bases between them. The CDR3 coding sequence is TGCGCCAGCAGCTTGGTGGAGGGCCTGGAGACCCAGTACTTC. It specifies CASSLVEGLETQYF.

The CDR3 DNA sequence: TGTGCCAGCAGTATAGGATTTGGACAGGGGTATCAGCCCCAGCATTTT. As protein: CASSIGFGQGYQPQHF. V and J are TRBV28 and TRBJ1-5, with TRBD1 matching 9 bases. CDR1 and CDR2 from the germline V gene are MDHEN and SYDVKM. The CDR3 length is 16 residues. V gave up 5 bases and J gave up 5 bases; unmatched junction bases: 10. Full variable domain (outside the CDR3, taken from reference TRBV28 and TRBJ1-5): DVKVTQSSRYLVKRTGEKVFLECVQDMDHENMFWYRQDPGLGLRLIYFSYDVKMKEKGDIPEGYSVSREKKERFSLILESASTNQTSMYLCASSIGFGQGYQPQHFGDGTRLSIL.

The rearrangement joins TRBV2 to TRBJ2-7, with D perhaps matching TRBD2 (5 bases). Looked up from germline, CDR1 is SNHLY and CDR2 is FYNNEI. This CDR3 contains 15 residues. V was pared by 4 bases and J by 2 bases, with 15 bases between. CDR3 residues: CASSGGPSGPYEQYF. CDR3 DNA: TGTGCCAGCAGTGGAGGGCCGAGCGGTCCCTACGAGCAGTACTTC.

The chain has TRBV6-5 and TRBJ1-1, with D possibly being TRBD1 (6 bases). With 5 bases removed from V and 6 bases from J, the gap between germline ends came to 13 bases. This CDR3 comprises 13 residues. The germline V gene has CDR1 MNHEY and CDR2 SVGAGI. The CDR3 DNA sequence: TGTGCCAGCAGTCCCCTCAGGGGTTCTGAAGCTTTCTTT. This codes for CASSPLRGSEAFF.